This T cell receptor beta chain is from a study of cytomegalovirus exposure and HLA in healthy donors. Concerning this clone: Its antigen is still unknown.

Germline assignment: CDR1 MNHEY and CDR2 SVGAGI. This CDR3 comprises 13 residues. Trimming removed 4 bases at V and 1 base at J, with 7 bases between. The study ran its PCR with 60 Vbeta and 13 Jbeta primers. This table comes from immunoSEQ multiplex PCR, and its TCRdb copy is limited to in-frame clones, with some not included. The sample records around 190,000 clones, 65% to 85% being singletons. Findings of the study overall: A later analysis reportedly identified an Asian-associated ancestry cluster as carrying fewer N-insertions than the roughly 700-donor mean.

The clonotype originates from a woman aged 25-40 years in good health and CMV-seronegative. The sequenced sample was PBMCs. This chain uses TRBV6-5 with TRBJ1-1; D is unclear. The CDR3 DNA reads TGTGCCAGCAGTTTGGCAAGGAACACTGAAGCTTTCTTT. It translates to CASSLARNTEAFF.